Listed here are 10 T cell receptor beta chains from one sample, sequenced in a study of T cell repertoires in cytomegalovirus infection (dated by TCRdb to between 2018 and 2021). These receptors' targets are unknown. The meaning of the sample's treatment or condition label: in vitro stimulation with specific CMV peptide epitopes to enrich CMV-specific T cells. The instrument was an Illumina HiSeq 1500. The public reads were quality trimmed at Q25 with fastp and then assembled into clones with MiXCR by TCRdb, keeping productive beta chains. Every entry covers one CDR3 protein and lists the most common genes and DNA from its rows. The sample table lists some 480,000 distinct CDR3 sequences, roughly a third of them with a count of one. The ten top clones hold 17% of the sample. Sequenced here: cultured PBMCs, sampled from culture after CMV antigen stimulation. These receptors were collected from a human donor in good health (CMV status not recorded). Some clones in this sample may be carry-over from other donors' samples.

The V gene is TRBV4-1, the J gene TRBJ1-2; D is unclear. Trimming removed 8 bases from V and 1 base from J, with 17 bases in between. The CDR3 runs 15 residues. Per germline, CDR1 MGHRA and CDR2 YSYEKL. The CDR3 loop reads CASRGHTQHNYGYTF. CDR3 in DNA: TGCGCCAGCCGGGGTCACACACAGCATAACTATGGCTACACCTTC.

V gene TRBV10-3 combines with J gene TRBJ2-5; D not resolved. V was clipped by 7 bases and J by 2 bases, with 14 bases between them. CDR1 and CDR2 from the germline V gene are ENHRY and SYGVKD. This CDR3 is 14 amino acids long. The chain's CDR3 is CAITPYRAQETQYF. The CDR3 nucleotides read TGTGCCATCACCCCATATAGAGCGCAAGAGACCCAGTACTTC.

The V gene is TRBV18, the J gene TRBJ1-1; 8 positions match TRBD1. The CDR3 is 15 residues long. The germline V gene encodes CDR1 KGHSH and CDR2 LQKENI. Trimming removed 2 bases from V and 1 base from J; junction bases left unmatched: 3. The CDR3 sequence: CASSPGDRPNTEAFF. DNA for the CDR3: TGTGCCAGCTCACCAGGGGACAGGCCGAACACTGAAGCTTTCTTT.

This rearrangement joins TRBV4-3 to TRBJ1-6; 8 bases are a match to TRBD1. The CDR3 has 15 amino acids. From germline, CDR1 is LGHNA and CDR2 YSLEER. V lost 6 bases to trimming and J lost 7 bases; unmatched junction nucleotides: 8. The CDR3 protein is CASRLDRAGNSPLHF. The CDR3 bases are TGCGCCAGCAGACTGGACAGGGCGGGGAATTCACCCCTCCACTTT.

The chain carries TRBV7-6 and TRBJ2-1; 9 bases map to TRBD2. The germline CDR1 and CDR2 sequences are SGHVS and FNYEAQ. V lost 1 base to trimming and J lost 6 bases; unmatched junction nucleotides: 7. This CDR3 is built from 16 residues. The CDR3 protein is CASSLVSGSRGNEQFF. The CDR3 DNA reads TGTGCCAGCAGCTTAGTTAGCGGGAGTCGTGGCAATGAGCAGTTCTTC.

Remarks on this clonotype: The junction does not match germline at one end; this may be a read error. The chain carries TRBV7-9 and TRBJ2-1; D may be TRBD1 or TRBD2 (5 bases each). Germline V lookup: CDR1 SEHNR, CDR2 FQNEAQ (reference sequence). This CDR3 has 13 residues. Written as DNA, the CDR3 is TGTGCCAGCAGCTTTTCCACCGAGGGGCGGTTGGTCTTC. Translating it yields CASSFSTEGRLVF.

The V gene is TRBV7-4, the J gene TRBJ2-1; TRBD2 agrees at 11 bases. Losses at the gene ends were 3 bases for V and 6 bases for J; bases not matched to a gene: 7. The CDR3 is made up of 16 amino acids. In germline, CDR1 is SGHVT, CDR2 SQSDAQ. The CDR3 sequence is CASSFRTSGLLNEQFF. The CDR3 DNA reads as TGTGCCAGCAGCTTTCGGACTAGCGGGCTACTCAATGAGCAGTTCTTC.

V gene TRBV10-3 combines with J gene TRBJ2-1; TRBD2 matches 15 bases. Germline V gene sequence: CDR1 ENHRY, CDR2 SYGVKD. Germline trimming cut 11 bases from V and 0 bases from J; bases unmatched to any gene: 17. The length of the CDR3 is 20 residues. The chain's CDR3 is CAVTGRGLAGGPSSYNEQFF. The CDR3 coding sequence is TGTGCCGTGACGGGGCGGGGACTAGCGGGAGGCCCTAGCTCCTACAATGAGCAGTTCTTC.

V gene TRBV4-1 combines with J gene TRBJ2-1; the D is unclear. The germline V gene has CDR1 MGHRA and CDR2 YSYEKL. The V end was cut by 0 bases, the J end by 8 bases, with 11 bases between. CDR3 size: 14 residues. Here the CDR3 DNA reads TGCGCCAGCAGCCAAGATAGGCAGTACCATGAGCAGTTCTTC. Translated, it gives CASSQDRQYHEQFF.

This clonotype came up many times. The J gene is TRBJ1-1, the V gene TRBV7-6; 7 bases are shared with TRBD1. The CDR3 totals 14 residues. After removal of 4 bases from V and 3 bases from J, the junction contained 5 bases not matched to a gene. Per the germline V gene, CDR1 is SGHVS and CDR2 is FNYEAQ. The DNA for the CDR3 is TGTGCCAGCAGCTCGACAGGGAGTTACACTGAAGCTTTCTTT. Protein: CASSSTGSYTEAFF.